This TCR beta chain is drawn from a study of blood T cells in healthy people across ages. V was clipped by 4 bases and J by 2 bases; unmatched bases: 13. The germline gives CDR1 DFQATT, CDR2 SNEGSKA (reference sequence). This CDR3 comprises 17 residues. A second PCR of roughly 7 to 11 cycles used a sample-barcoded 5' primer and a J-beta primer mix. TCRdb reprocessed the 5' RACE reads via MiXCR and lists one record per CDR3 protein. Found here are some 670,000 distinct CDR3 sequences, over 40% of them singletons; the top ten hold approximately 15%. There are many counts of this clonotype. Healthy Russian Caucasian donors spanned ages about 6 to 100 years. Peripheral blood from each donor was collected in a volume of approximately 9.5 milliliters.

Sequencing was carried out using blood. The V and J genes are TRBV20-1 and TRBJ2-1; 8 bases agree with TRBD2. The origin of this receptor is a woman of 80 years or more in good health. CDR3 sequence: CSAKGGLESPTYNEQFF. CDR3 in DNA: TGCAGTGCTAAAGGGGGACTAGAGTCACCTACCTACAATGAGCAGTTCTTC.